The TCR beta chain described here comes from a study of blood T cell repertoires in COVID-19. The CDR3 consists of 15 residues. V was cut by 3 bases and J by 0 bases, with 10 bases left in between. The germline V gene has CDR1 PRHDT and CDR2 FYEKMQ (reference sequence). Original analysis: The authors estimated nucleated cell counts from reference gene primer amplification. Produced via immunoSEQ multiplex PCR; TCRdb's table is partial and in-frame only. That table supplies the V and J calls and clone size; D and trimming were determined from the DNA. This table has some 100,000 clones, nearly 90% appearing once.

Sequencing was carried out using peripheral blood. The TCR comes from a woman aged 60-75 years with acute or convalescent COVID-19. V gene TRBV13 combines with J gene TRBJ2-3; possibly TRBD1 for D (6 bases). The CDR3 protein is CASSFPTGSTDTQYF. The CDR3 DNA is TGTGCCAGCAGCTTCCCGACAGGAAGCACAGATACGCAGTATTTT.